The rows below give T cell receptor beta chains drawn from one sample of a study of control samples from healthy donors and cancer patients. TCRdb keeps only in-frame clones here, not all; method: immunoSEQ multiplex PCR. The top ten hold 6.2% of the sample, which has 70,000 to 90,000 clones, 94% seen once. Sequenced: blood. The receptors shown here come from a woman aged 40 to 49 in good health. CDR3s include the opening cysteine and the closing phenylalanine or tryptophan. Each record gives: CDR3 protein, CDR3 DNA, D gene, V gene, J gene, clone size. The D gene is left open where the match is weak. Clone sizes are given selectively: once, few, many, or a class where the clone is expanded.

cdr3_aa: CASSLVLAGSNTGELFF
cdr3_nt: TGTGCCAGCAGCTTAGTGCTAGCGGGGTCGAACACCGGGGAGCTGTTTTTT
d_call: TRBD2
v_call: TRBV7-9
j_call: TRBJ2-2
clone_size: NA

cdr3_aa: CASSHLRDSSYEQYF
cdr3_nt: TGCGCCAGCAGCCATCTCCGGGACTCCTCCTACGAGCAGTACTTC
d_call: NA
v_call: TRBV4-1
j_call: TRBJ2-7
clone_size: NA

cdr3_aa: CASSKSTSSSNEQFF
cdr3_nt: TGTGCCAGCAGCAAGTCGACTAGTTCCTCCAATGAGCAGTTCTTC
d_call: NA
v_call: TRBV7-2
j_call: TRBJ2-1
clone_size: NA

cdr3_aa: CASSVIAGESHTQYF
cdr3_nt: TGTGCCAGCAGTGTAATAGCGGGAGAATCACATACGCAGTATTTT
d_call: TRBD2
v_call: TRBV6-4
j_call: TRBJ2-3
clone_size: NA

cdr3_aa: CAWKGPDRETQYF
cdr3_nt: TGTGCCTGGAAGGGACCCGATCGGGAGACCCAGTACTTC
d_call: NA
v_call: TRBV30
j_call: TRBJ2-5
clone_size: few

cdr3_aa: CASSERVGRRDGYTF
cdr3_nt: TGTGCCAGCAGTGAAAGGGTGGGGAGAAGGGATGGCTACACCTTC
d_call: NA
v_call: TRBV6-1
j_call: TRBJ1-2
clone_size: NA

cdr3_aa: CASSIGQRGASYEQYF
cdr3_nt: TGTGCCAGTAGTATAGGTCAGCGGGGGGCCTCCTACGAGCAGTACTTC
d_call: TRBD2
v_call: TRBV19
j_call: TRBJ2-7
clone_size: NA

cdr3_aa: CASSPPEGNYGYTF
cdr3_nt: TGTGCCAGCTCACCACCTGAGGGAAACTATGGCTACACCTTC
d_call: NA
v_call: TRBV18
j_call: TRBJ1-2
clone_size: NA

cdr3_aa: CASSLRGNLGGHTRGYTF
cdr3_nt: TGTGCCAGCAGCTTAAGAGGGAATCTCGGGGGTCACACCCGGGGCTACACCTTC
d_call: NA
v_call: TRBV7-9
j_call: TRBJ1-2
clone_size: once

cdr3_aa: CASSYLYGYTF
cdr3_nt: TGTGCCAGCAGCTACCTTTATGGCTACACCTTC
d_call: NA
v_call: TRBV2
j_call: TRBJ1-2
clone_size: NA

cdr3_aa: CASSQLDGGYGYTF
cdr3_nt: TGTGCCAGCAGCCAACTCGACGGCGGCTATGGCTACACCTTC
d_call: NA
v_call: TRBV4-2
j_call: TRBJ1-2
clone_size: NA

cdr3_aa: CASSLSDSNQPQHF
cdr3_nt: TGCGCCAGCAGCCTCTCTGATAGCAATCAGCCCCAGCATTTT
d_call: NA
v_call: TRBV5-1
j_call: TRBJ1-5
clone_size: NA

cdr3_aa: CASSVGEGTQYF
cdr3_nt: TGTGCCAGCAGCGTAGGGGAAGGGACCCAGTACTTC
d_call: NA
v_call: TRBV9
j_call: TRBJ2-5
clone_size: NA

cdr3_aa: CASGLGGRGNSGYTF
cdr3_nt: TGTGCTAGTGGTTTGGGAGGGAGGGGAAATAGTGGCTACACCTTC
d_call: NA
v_call: TRBV12-5
j_call: TRBJ1-2
clone_size: NA

cdr3_aa: CASSDPGLLGRSEQFF
cdr3_nt: TGTGCCAGCAGTGACCCGGGCCTACTGGGGAGGAGTGAGCAGTTCTTC
d_call: NA
v_call: TRBV25-1
j_call: TRBJ2-1
clone_size: NA